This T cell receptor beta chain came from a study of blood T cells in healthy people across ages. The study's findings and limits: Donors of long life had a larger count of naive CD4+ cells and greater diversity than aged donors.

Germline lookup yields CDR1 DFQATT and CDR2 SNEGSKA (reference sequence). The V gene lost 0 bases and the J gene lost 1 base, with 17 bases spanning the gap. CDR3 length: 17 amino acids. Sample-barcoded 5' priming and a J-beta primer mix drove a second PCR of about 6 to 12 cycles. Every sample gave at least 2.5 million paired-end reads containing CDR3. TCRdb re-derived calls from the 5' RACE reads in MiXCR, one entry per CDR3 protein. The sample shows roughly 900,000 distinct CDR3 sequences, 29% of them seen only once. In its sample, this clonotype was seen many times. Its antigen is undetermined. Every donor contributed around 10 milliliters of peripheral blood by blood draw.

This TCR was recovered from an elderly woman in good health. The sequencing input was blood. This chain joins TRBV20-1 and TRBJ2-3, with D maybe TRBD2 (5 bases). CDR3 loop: CSARDSGSRTGTDTQYF. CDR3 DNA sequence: TGCAGTGCTAGAGATTCGGGATCTCGGACGGGCACAGATACGCAGTATTTT.